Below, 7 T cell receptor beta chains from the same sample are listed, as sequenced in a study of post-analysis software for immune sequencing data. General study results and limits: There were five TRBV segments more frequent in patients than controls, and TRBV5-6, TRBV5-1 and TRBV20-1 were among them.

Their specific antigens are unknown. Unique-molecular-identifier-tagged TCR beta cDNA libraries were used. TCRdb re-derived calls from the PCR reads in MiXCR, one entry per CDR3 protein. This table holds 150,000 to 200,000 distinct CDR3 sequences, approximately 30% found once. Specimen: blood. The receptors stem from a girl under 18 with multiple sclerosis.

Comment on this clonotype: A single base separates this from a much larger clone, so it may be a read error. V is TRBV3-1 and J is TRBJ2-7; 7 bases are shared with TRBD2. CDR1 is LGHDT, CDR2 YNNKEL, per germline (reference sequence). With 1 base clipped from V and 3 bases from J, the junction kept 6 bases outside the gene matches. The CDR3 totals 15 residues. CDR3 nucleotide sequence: TGTGCCAGCAGCCAAGCGTCTAGCGGCCGCTACGAGCAGTACTTC. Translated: CASSQASSGRYEQYF.

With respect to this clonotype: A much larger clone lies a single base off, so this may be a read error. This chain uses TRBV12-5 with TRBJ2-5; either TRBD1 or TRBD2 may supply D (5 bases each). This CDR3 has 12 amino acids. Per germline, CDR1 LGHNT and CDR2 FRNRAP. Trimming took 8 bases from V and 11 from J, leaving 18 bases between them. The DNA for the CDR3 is TGTGCTAGTAGCCACGCCCTGGGGGAGCAGTACTTC. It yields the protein CASSHALGEQYF.

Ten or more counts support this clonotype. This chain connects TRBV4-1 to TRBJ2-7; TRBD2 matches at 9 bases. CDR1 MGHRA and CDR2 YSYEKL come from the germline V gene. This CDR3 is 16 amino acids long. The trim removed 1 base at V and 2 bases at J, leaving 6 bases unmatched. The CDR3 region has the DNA TGCGCCAGCAGCCAAGTAAAGACTAGCGGAGCCTACGAGCAGTACTTC. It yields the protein CASSQVKTSGAYEQYF.

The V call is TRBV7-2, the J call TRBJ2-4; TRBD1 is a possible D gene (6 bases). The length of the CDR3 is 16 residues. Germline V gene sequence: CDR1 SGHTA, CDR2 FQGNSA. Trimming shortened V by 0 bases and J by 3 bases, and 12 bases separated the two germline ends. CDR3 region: CASSLAAGAGKNIQYF. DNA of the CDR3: TGTGCCAGCAGCTTAGCCGCAGGGGCTGGCAAAAACATTCAGTACTTC.

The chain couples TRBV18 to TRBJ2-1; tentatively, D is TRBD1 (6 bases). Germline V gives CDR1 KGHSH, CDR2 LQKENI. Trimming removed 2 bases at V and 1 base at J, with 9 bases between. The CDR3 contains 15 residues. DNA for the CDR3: TGTGCCAGCTCACCAAAGGGGGTTTCCTACAATGAGCAGTTCTTC. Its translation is CASSPKGVSYNEQFF.

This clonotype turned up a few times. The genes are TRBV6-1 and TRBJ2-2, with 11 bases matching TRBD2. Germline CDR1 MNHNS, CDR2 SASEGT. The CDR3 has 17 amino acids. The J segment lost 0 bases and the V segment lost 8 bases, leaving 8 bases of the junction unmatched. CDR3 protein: CASPSGTSGPNTGELFF. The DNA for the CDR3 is TGTGCCAGCCCCTCCGGGACTAGCGGCCCGAACACCGGGGAGCTGTTTTTT.

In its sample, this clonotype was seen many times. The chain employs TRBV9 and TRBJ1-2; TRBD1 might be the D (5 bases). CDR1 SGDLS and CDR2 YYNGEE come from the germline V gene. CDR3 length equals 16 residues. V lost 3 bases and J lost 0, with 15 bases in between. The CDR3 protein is CASSAQPQGANYGYTF. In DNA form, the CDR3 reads TGTGCCAGCAGCGCACAACCCCAGGGAGCTAACTATGGCTACACCTTC. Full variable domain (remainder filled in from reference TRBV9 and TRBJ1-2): DSGVTQTPKHLITATGQRVTLRCSPRSGDLSVYWYQQSLDQGLQFLIQYYNGEERAKGNILERFSAQQFPDLHSELNLSSLELGDSALYFCASSAQPQGANYGYTFGSGTRLTVV.